One and the same sample provided the 10 T cell receptor beta chains below, sequenced in a study of regulatory T cells in long-lasting Graves disease. HTBI primers from iRepertoire and Arm-PCR of CDR3 regions yielded the TCR beta libraries. Each CDR3 protein gets one entry after TCRdb re-called the multiplex PCR reads with MiXCR. The sample has roughly 500,000 distinct CDR3 sequences; 20% to 25% are singletons. Documented time point: persistent/refractory GD, antithyroid drugs over 5 years with positive TRAb. Making the TCR library involved RNA that had been extracted from PBMCs. The sequencing here drew on peripheral blood mononuclear cells (PBMCs), taken when the disease was refractory, from a patient treated with antithyroid drugs. These receptors originate from a female donor with Graves disease.

This clonotype was seen repeatedly, ten times or more. The chain links TRBV6-5 to TRBJ2-2; D unclear. Germline CDR1 is MNHEY and CDR2 is SVGAGI. V lost 0 bases, J lost 7 bases, and 12 bases lay in between. There are 15 residues in the CDR3. CDR3 sequence (DNA): TGTGCCAGCAGTTACTCCGGGCCTCGTGGCGGGGAGCTGTTTTTT. It specifies CASSYSGPRGGELFF.

This clonotype turned up a few times. The rearrangement links TRBV9 to TRBJ1-2, with a weak D call TRBD1 (6 bases). The CDR3 is 15 residues long. Germline V CDR1 and CDR2: SGDLS, YYNGEE. V was shortened by 3 bases and J by 4 bases, with 16 bases between the two germline ends. The CDR3 sequence: CASSARQDPIYGYTF. The CDR3 bases are TGTGCCAGCAGCGCGCGACAGGACCCAATCTATGGCTACACCTTC.

The chain is built from TRBV29-1 and TRBJ2-3; unclear D gene. The length of the CDR3 is 13 residues. V gave up 7 bases and J gave up 0 bases, with 11 bases separating them. Germline values: CDR1 SQVTM, CDR2 ANQGSEA. CDR3 region: CSDQVRSTDTQYF. CDR3 DNA: TGCAGCGATCAGGTGAGGAGCACAGATACGCAGTATTTT.

This clonotype has a count of ten or more. V is TRBV28 and J is TRBJ2-6; D unresolved. CDR3 length: 14 amino acids. The germline V gene encodes CDR1 MDHEN and CDR2 SYDVKM. V was cut by 6 bases and J by 0 bases, with 6 bases left in between. The CDR3 DNA sequence: TGTGCCAGCAGGGTGGGCTCTGGGGCCAACGTCCTGACTTTC. It encodes CASRVGSGANVLTF.

This clonotype was recorded a few times. One end of the junction varies from germline; a read error may be responsible. The CDR3 region is CASSLDSPGLAGSDNEQFF. The DNA for the CDR3 is TGTGCCAGTAGTTTGGACAGCCCGGGACTAGCGGGCTCCGACAATGAGCAGTTCTTC. The V and J genes are TRBV19 and TRBJ2-1, with 12 bases fitting TRBD2. Per germline, CDR1 LNHDA and CDR2 SQIVND (reference sequence). CDR3 length: 19 amino acids.

To note about this clonotype: This sequence may be a read error, since a much larger clone differs from it by one base. The rearrangement links TRBV29-1 to TRBJ1-4; D might be TRBD1 (5 bases). This CDR3 region has 15 residues. Germline V gives CDR1 SQVTM, CDR2 ANQGSEA. V lost 7 bases and J 8 bases, leaving 23 bases between the germline ends. DNA for the CDR3: TGCAGCGCTCCGAGATACGGGGGAAGTGGAGAAAAACTGTTTTTT. This codes for CSAPRYGGSGEKLFF.

The gene calls are TRBV19 and TRBJ1-5, with TRBD1 as a possible D gene (5 bases). Trimming stripped 5 bases from V and 3 bases from J, with 14 bases between. The CDR3 length is 15 residues. Germline-derived CDR1 and CDR2 are LNHDA and SQIVND (reference sequence). The DNA of the CDR3 is TGTGCCAGTAGTTCCCACCGGGACTTCAATCAGCCCCAGCATTTT. It encodes CASSSHRDFNQPQHF.

This clonotype was detected only a few times. CDR3 protein: CASSLAPGTSGSPQYF. Here the CDR3 DNA reads TGTGCCAGCAGCTTAGCGCCTGGGACTAGCGGGAGTCCGCAGTACTTC. This chain links TRBV7-9 with TRBJ2-7; 14 bases fit TRBD2. The CDR3 loop spans 16 amino acids. Trimming took 0 bases from V and 9 from J; bases not matched to a gene: 7. From germline, CDR1 is SEHNR and CDR2 FQNEAQ (reference sequence).

The chain links TRBV5-1 to TRBJ2-3; 7 bases are shared with TRBD1. Germline loops: CDR1 SGHRS, CDR2 YFSETQ. Trimming removed 3 bases from V and 0 bases from J; junction bases left unmatched: 7. The CDR3 length is 16 residues. CDR3 in amino acids: CASSSGQLTSTDTQYF. DNA of the CDR3: TGCGCCAGCAGCTCGGGACAGTTAACTAGCACAGATACGCAGTATTTT.

This clonotype was counted a few times. The chain carries TRBV20-1 and TRBJ2-7; 7 bases are shared with TRBD1. Germline V gene sequence: CDR1 DFQATT, CDR2 SNEGSKA (reference sequence). With 5 bases clipped from V and 4 bases from J, the junction kept 11 bases outside the gene matches. The CDR3 is 14 residues long. CDR3 in DNA: TGCAGTGCTCTTTTTGGGACAGCCTTTTACGAGCAGTACTTC. Protein product: CSALFGTAFYEQYF.